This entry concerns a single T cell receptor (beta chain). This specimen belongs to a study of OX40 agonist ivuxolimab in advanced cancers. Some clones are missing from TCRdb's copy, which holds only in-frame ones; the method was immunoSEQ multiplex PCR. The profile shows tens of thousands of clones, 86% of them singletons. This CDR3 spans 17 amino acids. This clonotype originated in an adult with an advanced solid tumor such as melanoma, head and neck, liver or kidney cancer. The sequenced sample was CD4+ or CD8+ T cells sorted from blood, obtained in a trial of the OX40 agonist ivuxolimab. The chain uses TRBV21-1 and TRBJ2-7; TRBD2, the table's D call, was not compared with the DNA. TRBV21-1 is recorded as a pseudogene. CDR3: CASSPGEASGTSYEQYF. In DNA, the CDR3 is TGTGCCAGCAGCCCGGGCGAGGCTAGCGGGACCTCCTACGAGCAGTACTTC.